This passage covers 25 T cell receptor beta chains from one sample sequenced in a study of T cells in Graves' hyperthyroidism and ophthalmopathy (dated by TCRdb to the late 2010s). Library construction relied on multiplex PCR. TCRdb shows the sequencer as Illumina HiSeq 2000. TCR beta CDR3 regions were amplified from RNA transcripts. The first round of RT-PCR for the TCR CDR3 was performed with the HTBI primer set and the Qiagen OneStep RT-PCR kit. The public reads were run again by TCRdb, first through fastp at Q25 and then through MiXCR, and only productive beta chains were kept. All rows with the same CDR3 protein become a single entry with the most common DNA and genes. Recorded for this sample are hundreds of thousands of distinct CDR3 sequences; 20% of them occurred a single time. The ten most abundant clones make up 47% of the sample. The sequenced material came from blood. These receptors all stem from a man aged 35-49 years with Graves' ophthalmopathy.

In DNA form, the CDR3 reads TGTGCCAGCACCGAGGAGGGGAAAGGCAACTATGGCTACACCTTC. It codes for CASTEEGKGNYGYTF. The chain is built from TRBV5-6 and TRBJ1-2; possible D gene TRBD1, 5 bases. Germline V gives CDR1 SGHDT, CDR2 YYEEEE. The CDR3 length is 15 residues. V dropped 6 bases and J dropped 2 bases, with 17 bases sitting between them.

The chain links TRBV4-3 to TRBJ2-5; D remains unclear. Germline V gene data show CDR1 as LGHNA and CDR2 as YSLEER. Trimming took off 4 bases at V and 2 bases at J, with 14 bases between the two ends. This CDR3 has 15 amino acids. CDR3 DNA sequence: TGCGCCAGCAGCCGTTCGCTGGCGCCTCAAGAGACCCAGTACTTC. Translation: CASSRSLAPQETQYF.

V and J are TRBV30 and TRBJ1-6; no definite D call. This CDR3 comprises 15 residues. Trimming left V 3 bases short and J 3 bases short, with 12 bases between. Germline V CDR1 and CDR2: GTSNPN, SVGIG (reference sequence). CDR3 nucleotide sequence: TGTGCCTGGAGCGCCGGGGTCAGCTATAATTCACCCCTCCACTTT. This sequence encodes CAWSAGVSYNSPLHF.

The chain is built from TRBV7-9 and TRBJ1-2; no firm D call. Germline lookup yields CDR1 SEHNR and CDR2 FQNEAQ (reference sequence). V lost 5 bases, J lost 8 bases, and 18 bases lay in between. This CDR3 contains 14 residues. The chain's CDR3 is CASSKRTNMGGYTF. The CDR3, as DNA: TGTGCCAGCAGCAAAAGAACGAATATGGGGGGCTACACCTTC.

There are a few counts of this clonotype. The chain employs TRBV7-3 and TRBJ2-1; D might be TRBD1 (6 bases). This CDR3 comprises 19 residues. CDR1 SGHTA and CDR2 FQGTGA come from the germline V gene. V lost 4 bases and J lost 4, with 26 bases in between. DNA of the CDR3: TGTGCCAGCAGCTCCACCCTACACGGACAGATGGGGGCATACAATGAGCAGTTCTTC. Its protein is CASSSTLHGQMGAYNEQFF.

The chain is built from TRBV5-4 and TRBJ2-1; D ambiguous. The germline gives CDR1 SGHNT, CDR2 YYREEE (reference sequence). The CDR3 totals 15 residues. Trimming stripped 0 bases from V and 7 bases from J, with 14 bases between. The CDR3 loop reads CASSLDEVGRNEQFF. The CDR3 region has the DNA TGTGCCAGCAGCTTGGACGAGGTCGGTAGGAATGAGCAGTTCTTC. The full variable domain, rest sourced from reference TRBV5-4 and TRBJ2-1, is ETGVTQSPTHLIKTRGQQVTLRCSSQSGHNTVSWYQQALGQGPQFIFQYYREEENGRGNFPPRFSGLQFPNYSSELNVNALELDDSALYLCASSLDEVGRNEQFFGPGTRLTVL.

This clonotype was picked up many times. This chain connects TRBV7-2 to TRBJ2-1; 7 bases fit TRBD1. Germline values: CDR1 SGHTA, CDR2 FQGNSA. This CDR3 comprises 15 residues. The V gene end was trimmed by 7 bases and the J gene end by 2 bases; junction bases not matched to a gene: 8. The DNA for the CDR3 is TGTGCCAGCACCATCGACAGGGCAACCTACAATGAGCAGTTCTTC. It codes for CASTIDRATYNEQFF.

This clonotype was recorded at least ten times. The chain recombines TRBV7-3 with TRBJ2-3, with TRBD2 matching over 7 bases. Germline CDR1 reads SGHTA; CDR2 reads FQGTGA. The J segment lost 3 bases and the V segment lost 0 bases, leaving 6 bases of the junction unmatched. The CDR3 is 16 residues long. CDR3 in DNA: TGTGCCAGCAGCTTAACATTCTCCGGGGGGACAGATACGCAGTATTTT. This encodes CASSLTFSGGTDTQYF.

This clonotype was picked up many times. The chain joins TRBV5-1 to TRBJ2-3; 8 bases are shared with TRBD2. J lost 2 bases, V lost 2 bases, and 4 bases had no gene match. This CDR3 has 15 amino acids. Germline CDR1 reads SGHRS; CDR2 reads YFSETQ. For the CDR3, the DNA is TGCGCCAGCAGCTTCACTAGCGGACCCACAGATACGCAGTATTTT. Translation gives CASSFTSGPTDTQYF.

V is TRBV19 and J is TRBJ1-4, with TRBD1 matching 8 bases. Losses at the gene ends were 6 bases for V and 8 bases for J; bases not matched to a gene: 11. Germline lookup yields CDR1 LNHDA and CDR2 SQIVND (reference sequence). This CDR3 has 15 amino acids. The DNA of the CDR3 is TGTGCCAGTAGACACCAGGGGGCAGGGGAAGAAAAACTGTTTTTT. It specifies CASRHQGAGEEKLFF.

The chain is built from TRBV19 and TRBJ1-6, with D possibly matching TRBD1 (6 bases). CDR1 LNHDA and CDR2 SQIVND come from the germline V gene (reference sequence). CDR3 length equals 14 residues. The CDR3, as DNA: TGTGCAGCCGGGGCCGGGGGGCTAAATTCACCCCTCCACTTT. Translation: CAAGAGGLNSPLHF.

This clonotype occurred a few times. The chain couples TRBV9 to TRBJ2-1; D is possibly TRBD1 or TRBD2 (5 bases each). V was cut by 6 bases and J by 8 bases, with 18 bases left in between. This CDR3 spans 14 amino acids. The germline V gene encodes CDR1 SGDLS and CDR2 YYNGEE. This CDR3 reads CASTRGDTPHEQFF. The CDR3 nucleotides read TGTGCCAGCACCCGGGGCGATACCCCCCATGAGCAGTTCTTC.

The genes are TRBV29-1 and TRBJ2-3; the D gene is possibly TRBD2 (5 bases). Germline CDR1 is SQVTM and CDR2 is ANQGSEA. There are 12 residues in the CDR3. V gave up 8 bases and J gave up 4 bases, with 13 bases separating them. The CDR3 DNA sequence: TGCAGCTCGGGATGGTCTCCAGATACGCAGTATTTT. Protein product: CSSGWSPDTQYF.

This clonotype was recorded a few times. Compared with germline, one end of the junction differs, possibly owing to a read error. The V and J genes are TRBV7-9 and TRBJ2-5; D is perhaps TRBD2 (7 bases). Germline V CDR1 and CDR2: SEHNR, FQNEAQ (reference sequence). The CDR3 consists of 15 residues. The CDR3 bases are TGCGCCAGCAGCTTGGACCGGGGGGCCCAAGAGACCCAGTACTTC. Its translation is CASSLDRGAQETQYF.

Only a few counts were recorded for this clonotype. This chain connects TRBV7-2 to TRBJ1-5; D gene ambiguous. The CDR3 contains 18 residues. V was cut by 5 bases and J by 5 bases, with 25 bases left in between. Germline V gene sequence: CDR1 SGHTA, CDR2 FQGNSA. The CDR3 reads CASSPQLGFQTLDQPQHF. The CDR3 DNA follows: TGTGCCAGCAGCCCCCAACTGGGGTTTCAGACCTTGGATCAGCCCCAGCATTTT.

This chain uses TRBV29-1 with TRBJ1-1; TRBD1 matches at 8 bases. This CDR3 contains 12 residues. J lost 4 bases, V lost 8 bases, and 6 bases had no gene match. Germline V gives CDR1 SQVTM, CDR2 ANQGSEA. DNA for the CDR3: TGCAGCCCCAGGGGGCGCATCACTGAAGCTTTCTTT. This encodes CSPRGRITEAFF.

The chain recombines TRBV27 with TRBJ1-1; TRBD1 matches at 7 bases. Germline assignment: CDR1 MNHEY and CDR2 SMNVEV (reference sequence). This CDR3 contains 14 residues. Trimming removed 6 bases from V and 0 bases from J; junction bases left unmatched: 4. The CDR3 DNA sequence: TGTGCCAGCAGCGACAGGGTTGTGAACACTGAAGCTTTCTTT. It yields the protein CASSDRVVNTEAFF.

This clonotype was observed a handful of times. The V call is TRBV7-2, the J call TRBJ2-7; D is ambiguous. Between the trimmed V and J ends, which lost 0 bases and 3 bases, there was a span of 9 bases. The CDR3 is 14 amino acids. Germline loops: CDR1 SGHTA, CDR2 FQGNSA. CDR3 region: CASSLALNGYEQYF. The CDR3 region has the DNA TGTGCCAGCAGCTTAGCGCTGAACGGCTACGAGCAGTACTTC. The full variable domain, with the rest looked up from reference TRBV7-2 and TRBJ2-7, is GAGVSQSPSNKVTEKGKDVELRCDPISGHTALYWYRQSLGQGLEFLIYFQGNSAPDKSGLPSDRFSAERTGGSVSTLTIQRTQQEDSAVYLCASSLALNGYEQYFGPGTRLTVT.

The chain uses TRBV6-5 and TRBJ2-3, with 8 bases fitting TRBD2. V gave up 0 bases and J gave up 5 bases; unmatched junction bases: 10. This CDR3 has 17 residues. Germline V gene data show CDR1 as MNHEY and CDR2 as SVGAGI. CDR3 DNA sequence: TGTGCCAGCAGTTACTCGGTTAGCGGGGACGGCGGAGATACGCAGTATTTT. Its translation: CASSYSVSGDGGDTQYF.

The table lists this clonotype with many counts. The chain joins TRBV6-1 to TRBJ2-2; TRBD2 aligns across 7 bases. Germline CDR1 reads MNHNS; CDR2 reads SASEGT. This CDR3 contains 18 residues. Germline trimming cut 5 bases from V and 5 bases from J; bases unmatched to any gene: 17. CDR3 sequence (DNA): TGTGCCAGCAGTTCCAGTCAGTGGCGGGAGTTAGCTACCGGGGAGCTGTTTTTT. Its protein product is CASSSSQWRELATGELFF.

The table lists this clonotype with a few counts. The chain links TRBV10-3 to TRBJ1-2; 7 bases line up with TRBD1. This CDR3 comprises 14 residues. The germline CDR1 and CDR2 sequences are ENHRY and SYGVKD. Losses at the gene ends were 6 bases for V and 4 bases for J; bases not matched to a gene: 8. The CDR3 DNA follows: TGTGCCATCAGAACTGACAGGGAGGGCTATGGCTACACCTTC. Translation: CAIRTDREGYGYTF.

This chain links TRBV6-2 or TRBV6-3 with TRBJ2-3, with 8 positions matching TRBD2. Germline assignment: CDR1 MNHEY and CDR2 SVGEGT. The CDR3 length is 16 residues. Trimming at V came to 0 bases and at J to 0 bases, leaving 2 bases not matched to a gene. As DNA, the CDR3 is TGTGCCAGCAGTTACTCTATAGCGGGAAGCACAGATACGCAGTATTTT. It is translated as CASSYSIAGSTDTQYF.

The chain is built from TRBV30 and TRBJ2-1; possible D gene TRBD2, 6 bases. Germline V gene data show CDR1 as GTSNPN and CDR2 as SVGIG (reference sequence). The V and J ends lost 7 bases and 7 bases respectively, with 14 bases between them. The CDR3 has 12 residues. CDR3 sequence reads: CALGGEANEQFF. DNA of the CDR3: TGTGCCTTGGGGGGAGAGGCAAATGAGCAGTTCTTC.

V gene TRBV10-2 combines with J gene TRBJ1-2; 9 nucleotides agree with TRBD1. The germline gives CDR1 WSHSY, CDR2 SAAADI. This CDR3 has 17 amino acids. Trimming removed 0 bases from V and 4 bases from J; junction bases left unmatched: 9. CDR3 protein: CASSESNRGRIGYGYTF. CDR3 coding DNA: TGCGCCAGCAGTGAGTCTAACAGGGGGCGGATCGGCTATGGCTACACCTTC.

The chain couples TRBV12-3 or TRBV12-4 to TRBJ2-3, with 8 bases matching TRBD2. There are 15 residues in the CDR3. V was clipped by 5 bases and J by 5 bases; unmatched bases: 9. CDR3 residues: CASSPAGGAIDTQYF. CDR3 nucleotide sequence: TGTGCCAGCAGTCCAGCCGGGGGGGCAATAGATACGCAGTATTTT.